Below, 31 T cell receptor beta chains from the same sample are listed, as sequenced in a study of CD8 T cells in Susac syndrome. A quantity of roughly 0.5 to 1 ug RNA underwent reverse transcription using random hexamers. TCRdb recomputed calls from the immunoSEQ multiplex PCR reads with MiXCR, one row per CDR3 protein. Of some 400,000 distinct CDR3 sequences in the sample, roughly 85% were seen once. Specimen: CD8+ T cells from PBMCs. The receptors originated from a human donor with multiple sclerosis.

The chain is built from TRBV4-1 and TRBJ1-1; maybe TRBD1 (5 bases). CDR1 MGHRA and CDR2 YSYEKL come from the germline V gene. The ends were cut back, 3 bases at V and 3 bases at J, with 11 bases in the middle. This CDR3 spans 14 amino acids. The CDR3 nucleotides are TGCGCCAGCAGCCACAGGGTGGGGGACACTGAAGCTTTCTTT. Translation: CASSHRVGDTEAFF.

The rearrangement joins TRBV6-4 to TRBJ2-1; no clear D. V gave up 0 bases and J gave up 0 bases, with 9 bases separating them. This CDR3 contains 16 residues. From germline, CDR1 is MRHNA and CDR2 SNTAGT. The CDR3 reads CASSDSFSASYNEQFF. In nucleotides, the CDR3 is TGTGCCAGCAGTGACTCTTTCAGCGCCTCCTACAATGAGCAGTTCTTC.

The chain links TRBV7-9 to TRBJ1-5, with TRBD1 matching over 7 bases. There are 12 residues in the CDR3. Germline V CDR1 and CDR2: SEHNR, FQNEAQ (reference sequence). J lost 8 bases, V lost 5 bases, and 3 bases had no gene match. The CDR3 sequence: CASSGTGEPQHF. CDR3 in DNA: TGTGCCAGCAGCGGAACAGGGGAGCCCCAGCATTTT.

As DNA, the CDR3 is TGTGCCAGCAGCCTTTACGGCAGAGTCCCAATGAACACTGAAGCTTTCTTT. Its protein is CASSLYGRVPMNTEAFF. The J gene is TRBJ1-1, the V gene TRBV7-9; D is ambiguous. V lost 5 bases to trimming and J lost 0 bases, with 19 bases between them. CDR1 is SEHNR, CDR2 FQNEAQ, per germline (reference sequence). The CDR3 contains 17 residues.

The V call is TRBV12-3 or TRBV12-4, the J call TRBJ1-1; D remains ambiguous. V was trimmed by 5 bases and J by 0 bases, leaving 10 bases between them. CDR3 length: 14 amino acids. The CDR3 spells CASSPDGVNTEAFF. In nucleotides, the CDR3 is TGTGCCAGCAGTCCTGACGGAGTGAACACTGAAGCTTTCTTT.

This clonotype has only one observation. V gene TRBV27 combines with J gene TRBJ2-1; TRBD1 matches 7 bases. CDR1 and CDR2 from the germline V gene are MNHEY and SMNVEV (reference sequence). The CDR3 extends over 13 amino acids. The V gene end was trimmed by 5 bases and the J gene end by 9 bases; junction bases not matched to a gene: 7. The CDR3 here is CASSGTAWGEQFF. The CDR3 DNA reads TGTGCCAGCAGTGGGACAGCCTGGGGTGAGCAGTTCTTC.

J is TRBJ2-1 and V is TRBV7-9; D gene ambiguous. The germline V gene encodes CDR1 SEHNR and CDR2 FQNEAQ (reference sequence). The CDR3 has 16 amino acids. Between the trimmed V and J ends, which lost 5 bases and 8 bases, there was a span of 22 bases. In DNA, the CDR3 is TGTGCCAGCAGCACAGCTGTGGCAGGTGCCCTGGATGAGCAGTTCTTC. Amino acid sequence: CASSTAVAGALDEQFF.

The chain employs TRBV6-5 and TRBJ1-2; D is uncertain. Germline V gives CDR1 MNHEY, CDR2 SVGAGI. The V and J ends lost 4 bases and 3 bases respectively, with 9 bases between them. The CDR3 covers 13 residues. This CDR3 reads CASSSREYYGYTF. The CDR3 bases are TGTGCCAGCAGTTCTCGAGAGTACTATGGCTACACCTTC.

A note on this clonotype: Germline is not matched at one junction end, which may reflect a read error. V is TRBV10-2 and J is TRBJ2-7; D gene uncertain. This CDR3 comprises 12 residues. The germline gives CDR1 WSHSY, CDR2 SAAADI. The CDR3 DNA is TGCGCCAGCAGTAAGTCCCCTGGGGAGCAGTACTTC. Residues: CASSKSPGEQYF.

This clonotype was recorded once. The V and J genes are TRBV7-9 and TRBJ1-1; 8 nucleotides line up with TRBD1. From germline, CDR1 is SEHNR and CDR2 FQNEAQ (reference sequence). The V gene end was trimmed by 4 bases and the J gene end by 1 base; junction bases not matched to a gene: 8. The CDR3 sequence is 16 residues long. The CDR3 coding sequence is TGTGCCAGCAGCTCCCGTACCGGACAGGGGAACACTGAAGCTTTCTTT. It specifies CASSSRTGQGNTEAFF.

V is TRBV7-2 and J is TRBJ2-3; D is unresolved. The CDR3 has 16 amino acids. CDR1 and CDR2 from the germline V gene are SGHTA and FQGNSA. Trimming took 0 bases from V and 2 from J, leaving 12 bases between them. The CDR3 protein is CASSLAMDQNTDTQYF. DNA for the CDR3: TGTGCCAGCAGCTTAGCGATGGACCAGAACACAGATACGCAGTATTTT.

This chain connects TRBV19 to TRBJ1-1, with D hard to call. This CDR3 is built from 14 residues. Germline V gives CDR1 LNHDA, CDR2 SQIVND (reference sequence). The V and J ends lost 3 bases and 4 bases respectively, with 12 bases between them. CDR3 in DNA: TGTGCCAGTAGTATTCGAGGGTCTGGCACTGAAGCTTTCTTT. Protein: CASSIRGSGTEAFF.

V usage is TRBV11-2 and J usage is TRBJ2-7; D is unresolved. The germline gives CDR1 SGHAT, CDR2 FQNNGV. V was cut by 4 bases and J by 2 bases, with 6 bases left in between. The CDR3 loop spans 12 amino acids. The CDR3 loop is CASSYTPYEQYF. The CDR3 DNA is TGTGCCAGCAGCTATACGCCCTACGAGCAGTACTTC.

CDR3 sequence (DNA): TGTGCCAGCAGCCAGGGGGGGGAAACCTCCTACAATGAGCAGTTCTTC. The encoded protein is CASSQGGETSYNEQFF. The V gene is TRBV4-2, the J gene TRBJ2-1; TRBD2 aligns across 7 bases. CDR1 and CDR2 (germline): LGHNA, YNFKEQ. Germline trimming cut 3 bases from V and 0 bases from J; bases unmatched to any gene: 5. The CDR3 consists of 16 residues.

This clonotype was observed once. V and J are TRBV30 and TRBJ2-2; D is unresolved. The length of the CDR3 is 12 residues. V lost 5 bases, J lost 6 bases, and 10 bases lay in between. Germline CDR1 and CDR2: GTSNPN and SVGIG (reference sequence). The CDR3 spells CAWLYGSGELFF. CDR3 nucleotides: TGTGCCTGGCTTTACGGGTCCGGGGAGCTGTTTTTT.

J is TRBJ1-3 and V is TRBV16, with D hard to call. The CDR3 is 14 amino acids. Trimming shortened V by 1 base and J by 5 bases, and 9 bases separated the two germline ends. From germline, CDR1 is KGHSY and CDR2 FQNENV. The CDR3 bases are TGTGCCAGCAGCCAATATGATCCGAGAAACACCATATATTTT. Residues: CASSQYDPRNTIYF.

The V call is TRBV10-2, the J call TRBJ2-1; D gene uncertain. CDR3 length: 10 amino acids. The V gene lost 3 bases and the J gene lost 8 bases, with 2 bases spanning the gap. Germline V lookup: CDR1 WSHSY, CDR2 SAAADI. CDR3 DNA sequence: TGCGCCAGCAGTGACGATGAGCAGTTCTTC. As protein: CASSDDEQFF.

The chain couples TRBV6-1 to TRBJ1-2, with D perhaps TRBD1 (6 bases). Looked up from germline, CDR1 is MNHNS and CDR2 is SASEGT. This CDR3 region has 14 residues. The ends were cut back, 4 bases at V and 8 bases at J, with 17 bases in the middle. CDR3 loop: CASSAYSGVGGYTF. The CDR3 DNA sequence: TGTGCCAGCAGTGCATATTCAGGGGTTGGCGGCTACACCTTC.

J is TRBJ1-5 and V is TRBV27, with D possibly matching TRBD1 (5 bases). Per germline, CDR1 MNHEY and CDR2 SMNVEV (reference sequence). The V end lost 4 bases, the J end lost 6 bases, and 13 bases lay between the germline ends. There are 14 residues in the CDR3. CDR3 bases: TGTGCCAGCAGTTCTTCAGGGTGGGCTCAGCCCCAGCATTTT. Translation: CASSSSGWAQPQHF.

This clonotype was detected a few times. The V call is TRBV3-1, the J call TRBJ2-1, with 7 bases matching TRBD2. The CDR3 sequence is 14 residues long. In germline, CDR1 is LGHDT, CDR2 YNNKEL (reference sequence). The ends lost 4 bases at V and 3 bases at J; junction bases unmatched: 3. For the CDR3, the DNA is TGTGCCAGCAGCCCCGGGACTAACTACAATGAGCAGTTCTTC. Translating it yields CASSPGTNYNEQFF.

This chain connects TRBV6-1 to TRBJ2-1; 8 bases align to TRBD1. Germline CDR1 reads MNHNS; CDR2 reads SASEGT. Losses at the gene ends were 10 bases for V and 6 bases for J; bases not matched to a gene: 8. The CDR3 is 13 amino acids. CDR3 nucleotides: TGTGCCACCCCTGACAGGGGAGGCAATGAGCAGTTCTTC. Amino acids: CATPDRGGNEQFF.

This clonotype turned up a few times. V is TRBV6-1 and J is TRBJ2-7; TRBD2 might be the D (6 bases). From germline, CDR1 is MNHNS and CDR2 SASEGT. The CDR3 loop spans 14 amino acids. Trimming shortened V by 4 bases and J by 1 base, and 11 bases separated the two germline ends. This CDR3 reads CASSGAGYSYEQYF. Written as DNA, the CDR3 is TGTGCCAGCAGTGGGGCGGGGTATTCCTACGAGCAGTACTTC.

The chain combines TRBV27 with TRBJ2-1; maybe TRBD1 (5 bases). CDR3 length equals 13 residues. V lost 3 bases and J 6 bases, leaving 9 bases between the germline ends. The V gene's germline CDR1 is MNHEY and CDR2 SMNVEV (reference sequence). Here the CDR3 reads CASSLGRFNEQFF. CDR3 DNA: TGTGCCAGCAGTTTGGGGCGGTTCAATGAGCAGTTCTTC.

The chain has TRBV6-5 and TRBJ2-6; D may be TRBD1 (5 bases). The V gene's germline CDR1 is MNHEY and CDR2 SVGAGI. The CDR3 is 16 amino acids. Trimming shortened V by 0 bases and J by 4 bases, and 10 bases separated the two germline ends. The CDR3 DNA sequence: TGTGCCAGCAGTTACTCCCAGGGTTCCGGGGCCAACGTCCTGACTTTC. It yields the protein CASSYSQGSGANVLTF.

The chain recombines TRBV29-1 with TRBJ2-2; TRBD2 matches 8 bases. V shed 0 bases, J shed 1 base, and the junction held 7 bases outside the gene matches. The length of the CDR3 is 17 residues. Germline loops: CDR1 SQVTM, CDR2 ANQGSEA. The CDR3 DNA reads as TGCAGCGTTGAAGATGAACTAGCGGAGCTGAACACCGGGGAGCTGTTTTTT. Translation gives CSVEDELAELNTGELFF.

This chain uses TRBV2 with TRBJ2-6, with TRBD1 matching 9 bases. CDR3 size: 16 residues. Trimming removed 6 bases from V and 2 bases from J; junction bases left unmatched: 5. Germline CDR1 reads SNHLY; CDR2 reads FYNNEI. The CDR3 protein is CASSGTGQTGANVLTF. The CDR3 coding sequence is TGTGCCAGCAGCGGGACAGGGCAAACTGGGGCCAACGTCCTGACTTTC.

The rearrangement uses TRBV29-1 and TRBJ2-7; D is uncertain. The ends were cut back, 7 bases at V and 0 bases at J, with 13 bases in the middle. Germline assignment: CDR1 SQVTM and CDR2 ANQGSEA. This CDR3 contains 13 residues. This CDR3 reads CSAGPGNSYEQYF. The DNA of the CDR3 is TGCAGCGCCGGACCGGGCAACTCCTACGAGCAGTACTTC.

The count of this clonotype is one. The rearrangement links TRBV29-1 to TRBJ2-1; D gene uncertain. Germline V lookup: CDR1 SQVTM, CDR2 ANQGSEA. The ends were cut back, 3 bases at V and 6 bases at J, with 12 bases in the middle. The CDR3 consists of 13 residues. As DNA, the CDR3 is TGCAGCGTTGAGCTTGGGGATTCCAATGAGCAGTTCTTC. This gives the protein CSVELGDSNEQFF.

The CDR3 here is CSAREPSSGYEQYF. DNA of the CDR3: TGCAGTGCTAGAGAACCCTCATCTGGTTACGAGCAGTACTTC. V usage is TRBV20-1 and J usage is TRBJ2-7; D ambiguous. Per the germline V gene, CDR1 is DFQATT and CDR2 is SNEGSKA (reference sequence). The V and J ends lost 0 bases and 4 bases respectively, with 13 bases between them. This CDR3 has 14 residues.

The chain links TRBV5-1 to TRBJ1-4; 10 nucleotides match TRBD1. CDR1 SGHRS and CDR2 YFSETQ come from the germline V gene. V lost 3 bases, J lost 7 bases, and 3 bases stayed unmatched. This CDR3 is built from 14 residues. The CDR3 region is CASSSGTGVEKLFF. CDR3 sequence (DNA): TGCGCCAGCAGCTCCGGGACAGGGGTTGAAAAACTGTTTTTT.

CDR3 residues: CASGATGFTENEKLFF. The CDR3, as DNA: TGTGCCAGCGGAGCTACAGGGTTTACGGAGAATGAAAAACTGTTTTTT. The chain joins TRBV6-1 to TRBJ1-4, with a tentative D call TRBD1 (6 bases). The CDR3 is 16 amino acids. V dropped 8 bases and J dropped 5 bases, with 21 bases sitting between them. Germline CDR1 and CDR2: MNHNS and SASEGT.